This entry concerns a single TCR beta chain. Its specificity is not known. This CDR3 is 17 amino acids long. The germline CDR1 and CDR2 sequences are LNHDA and SQIVND (reference sequence). The junction had 14 bases not matched to a gene; V was cut back by 6 bases and J by 2 bases. Sequencing used immunoSEQ multiplex PCR; TCRdb keeps in-frame clones, though not all of them. The sample includes under 250,000 clones, 75% to 95% seen only once; the top ten take around 1%. The data belong to a study of cytomegalovirus exposure and HLA in healthy donors. General study points: The majority of TCR sequences were rare, yet some public TCRs appeared in many donors. Three chains tied to CMV proved CMV antigen-specific in vitro. Some TCR beta chains (164 of them) were listed as cytomegalovirus-associated.

The donors were part of the validation cohort of some 120 subjects. That cohort was separate from the first cohort, which comprised under 700 subjects. This chain uses TRBV19 with TRBJ2-7; 9 nucleotides line up with TRBD1. The receptor comes from a woman between 18 and 29 years old in good health and CMV-seronegative. The sample consisted of PBMCs. For the CDR3, the DNA is TGTGCCAGTAGGGCGGAATTGGGGACAGGGTACCCCTACGAGCAGTACTTC. Its translation: CASRAELGTGYPYEQYF.